This T cell receptor beta chain was obtained from a study of blood T cells in healthy people across ages. A second PCR, run for roughly 7 to 11 cycles, used a sample-barcoded 5' primer plus a J-beta primer mix. TCRdb independently ran MiXCR on the 5' RACE reads; one entry per CDR3 protein. The sample carries 800,000 to 950,000 distinct CDR3 sequences, about 27% recorded once. Deletions cut 3 bases from V and 0 bases from J, with 18 bases between. CDR3 size: 18 residues. From germline, CDR1 is SGHTA and CDR2 FQGNSA. In this sample, this clonotype turned up many times. These data are also associated with another study on T cells of mothers and their children. That source reports: Maternal samples each gave over 8 million TCR beta CDR3 reads, and child samples about 3 million each.

This TCR came from a woman in her 40s in good health. The chain joins TRBV7-2 to TRBJ2-4; either TRBD1 or TRBD2 may fit D (5 bases each). What was sequenced was blood. Here the CDR3 DNA reads TGTGCCAGCAGCTTGCGGACAAACGTGGGGGAAGCCAAAAACATTCAGTACTTC. It specifies CASSLRTNVGEAKNIQYF.